The 18 T cell receptor beta chains presented below share a single source sample, sequenced in a study of identical twins. TCRdb re-called the 5' RACE reads through MiXCR, storing one row per CDR3 protein. The sample records about 1.7 million distinct CDR3 sequences, around 33% being singletons. What was sequenced was cord blood. These receptors were collected from a newborn girl in good health.

The V and J genes are TRBV18 and TRBJ2-7, with 9 bases aligning to TRBD2. Per germline, CDR1 KGHSH and CDR2 LQKENI. The CDR3 is 15 residues long. The J segment lost 6 bases and the V segment lost 6 bases, leaving 12 bases of the junction unmatched. The CDR3 sequence is CASSLEGLAGTEQYF. The CDR3 bases are TGTGCCAGCTCTCTAGAGGGCCTAGCGGGAACCGAGCAGTACTTC.

The rearrangement uses TRBV7-2 and TRBJ2-1, with 7 bases fitting TRBD1. The CDR3 spans 15 residues. Trimming removed 6 bases from V and 2 bases from J; junction bases left unmatched: 7. Per the germline V gene, CDR1 is SGHTA and CDR2 is FQGNSA. DNA of the CDR3: TGTGCCAGCAGACGCAGACAGGGACCCTACAATGAGCAGTTCTTC. Its protein is CASRRRQGPYNEQFF.

This clonotype was observed a few times. The chain recombines TRBV24-1 with TRBJ2-3, with 14 bases that match TRBD2. CDR1 and CDR2 from the germline V gene are KGHDR and SFDVKD. Trimming cost V 4 bases and J 11 bases; bases outside gene matches: 7. This CDR3 contains 15 residues. The CDR3 spells CATSDGTSGRSEQYF. The CDR3 coding sequence is TGTGCCACCAGTGACGGGACTAGCGGGAGATCGGAGCAGTATTTT.

The gene calls are TRBV20-1 and TRBJ1-5, with no clear D. CDR1 DFQATT and CDR2 SNEGSKA come from the germline V gene (reference sequence). Trimming took 5 bases from V and 7 from J, leaving 12 bases between them. This CDR3 comprises 12 residues. The CDR3 DNA reads TGCAGTGCTGCGTCCGGCCCCCAGCCCCAGCATTTT. This encodes CSAASGPQPQHF.

The chain uses TRBV12-3 or TRBV12-4 and TRBJ2-7; D is possibly TRBD1 or TRBD2 (6 bases each). With the DNA end fitting TRBJ2-5 better, the J assignment may be wrong. CDR3 length equals 14 residues. CDR3 DNA: TGTGCCAGCAGTTTAGGTACAGGGAGGAAGACCCAGTACTTC. It is translated as CASSLGTGRKTQYF.

This clonotype was found a few times. The chain employs TRBV5-4 and TRBJ2-1, with a weak D call TRBD2 (6 bases). Trimming removed 4 bases from V and 8 bases from J, with 13 bases in between. The CDR3 is 13 residues long. Germline V gene lookup returns CDR1 SGHNT and CDR2 YYREEE (reference sequence). CDR3: CASSPGVYDEQFF. The CDR3 nucleotides read TGTGCCAGCAGCCCGGGGGTATACGATGAGCAGTTCTTC.

About this clonotype: The junction departs from germline at one end; a sequencing error may be responsible. The rearrangement joins TRBV20-1 to TRBJ1-6; D call uncertain. Germline V gene data show CDR1 as DFQATT and CDR2 as SNEGSKA (reference sequence). The CDR3 has 12 amino acids. Written as DNA, the CDR3 is TGCAGTACTAGCAGGCAAGGGATCCCCCTCCACTTT. Protein product: CSTSRQGIPLHF.

This clonotype was counted once. The chain employs TRBV11-2 and TRBJ2-7; 8 nucleotides agree with TRBD2. This CDR3 is 18 amino acids long. The trim removed 1 base at V and 7 bases at J, leaving 18 bases unmatched. Germline-derived CDR1 and CDR2 are SGHAT and FQNNGV. DNA of the CDR3: TGTGCCAGCAGCTTAGTGTTGCGCGGGAGGATTCTCTACAATGAGCAGTACTTC. Translated, it gives CASSLVLRGRILYNEQYF.

The rearrangement uses TRBV30 and TRBJ2-7; the D is unclear. Germline lookup yields CDR1 GTSNPN and CDR2 SVGIG (reference sequence). The V gene lost 3 bases and the J gene lost 5 bases, with 8 bases spanning the gap. The CDR3 sequence is 11 residues long. The CDR3 is CAWSGHDEQYF. The CDR3 bases are TGTGCCTGGAGCGGGCATGACGAGCAGTACTTC.

The chain employs TRBV6-1 and TRBJ1-1, with D uncertain. The CDR3 extends over 15 amino acids. V dropped 2 bases and J dropped 4 bases, with 14 bases sitting between them. CDR1 and CDR2 from the germline V gene are MNHNS and SASEGT. The CDR3 DNA reads TGTGCCAGCAGTGAATACGGACGATCGACCACTGAAGCTTTCTTT. Translation gives CASSEYGRSTTEAFF.

This clonotype turned up a few times. At one boundary the junction diverges from the germline segment, which might be a read error. The chain links TRBV5-1 to TRBJ2-7; a possible D gene is TRBD1 (5 bases). The CDR3 is made up of 14 amino acids. Germline CDR1 reads SGHRS; CDR2 reads YFSETQ. CDR3 DNA sequence: TGCGCCAGCACCTTGGCGGACACCACCTACGAGCAGTACTTC. Amino acid sequence: CASTLADTTYEQYF.

The chain carries TRBV6-5 and TRBJ2-5; D could derive from TRBD1 or TRBD2 (6 bases each). The end of the DNA fits TRBJ2-1 better, so the J call may be wrong. This CDR3 has 16 amino acids. CDR1 is MNHEY, CDR2 SVGAGI, per germline. The CDR3 is CASSSFPGGHQETQFF. The CDR3 DNA reads as TGTGCCAGCAGTTCGTTCCCCGGGGGCCACCAAGAGACCCAGTTCTTC.

This clonotype was counted between two and nine times. The chain has TRBV7-6 and TRBJ2-2; 7 bases map to TRBD2. The V and J ends lost 5 bases and 5 bases, in that order; junction bases with no gene match: 5. Per germline, CDR1 SGHVS and CDR2 FNYEAQ. This CDR3 contains 14 residues. The CDR3 spells CASSIGRGTGELFF. The CDR3, as DNA: TGTGCCAGCAGCATAGGGCGGGGGACCGGGGAGCTGTTTTTT. The variable domain in full, with the rest retrieved from reference TRBV7-6 and TRBJ2-2, is GAGVSQSPRYKVTKRGQDVALRCDPISGHVSLYWYRQALGQGPEFLTYFNYEAQQDKSGLPNDRFSAERPEGSISTLTIQRTEQRDSAMYRCASSIGRGTGELFFGEGSRLTVL.

The chain recombines TRBV20-1 with TRBJ2-1, with D possibly matching TRBD2 (6 bases). Per the germline V gene, CDR1 is DFQATT and CDR2 is SNEGSKA (reference sequence). Trimming removed 5 bases at V and 12 bases at J, with 11 bases between. The CDR3 consists of 10 residues. CDR3 sequence reads: CSARSGLQFF. The CDR3, as DNA: TGCAGTGCTCGTAGCGGTCTGCAGTTCTTC.

This clonotype was picked up a small number of times. The chain carries TRBV18 and TRBJ2-4, with a tentative D call TRBD1 (5 bases). The last part of the DNA fits TRBJ2-5 better; the J call may be wrong. From germline, CDR1 is KGHSH and CDR2 LQKENI. The CDR3 contains 15 residues. The CDR3 coding sequence is TGTGCCAGCTCACGAACAGGCCTCCCTCAAGAGACCCAGTACTTC. Protein: CASSRTGLPQETQYF.

The table lists this clonotype with a few counts. The rearrangement joins TRBV2 to TRBJ2-2; D is ambiguous. This CDR3 is 13 amino acids long. Trimming pared 1 base from V and 4 bases from J, leaving 4 bases between. The germline gives CDR1 SNHLY, CDR2 FYNNEI. The CDR3 protein is CASSEGPTGELFF. CDR3 DNA sequence: TGTGCCAGCAGTGAAGGGCCCACCGGGGAGCTGTTTTTT.

This chain links TRBV5-6 with TRBJ2-1; 14 bases are shared with TRBD2. The CDR3 has 18 residues. Per germline, CDR1 SGHDT and CDR2 YYEEEE. Trimming took 5 bases from V and 2 from J; bases not matched to a gene: 9. Here the CDR3 reads CASRPGLAGVPPYNEQFF. CDR3 sequence (DNA): TGTGCCAGCAGGCCGGGACTAGCGGGAGTGCCTCCCTACAATGAGCAGTTCTTC.

The V and J genes are TRBV29-1 and TRBJ1-1; D might be TRBD1 (5 bases). Germline CDR1 SQVTM, CDR2 ANQGSEA. CDR3 length: 13 amino acids. Trimming pared 2 bases from V and 2 bases from J, leaving 9 bases between. The CDR3 reads CSVEFGGNTEAFF. The CDR3 DNA follows: TGCAGCGTTGAATTCGGGGGTAACACTGAAGCTTTCTTT.